This record covers a single T cell receptor (beta chain). The sample comes from a study of T cells in Graves' hyperthyroidism and ophthalmopathy. Regions amplified from RNA transcripts were the TCR beta CDR3 regions. In the first-round RT-PCR of the TCR CDR3, the HTBI primer set was used. TCRdb reprocessed the multiplex PCR reads with MiXCR, giving one entry per CDR3 protein. The data show about 98,000 distinct CDR3 sequences, roughly 40% seen once. Source material: peripheral blood or thyroid tissue (not recorded which). The clonotype was recovered from a woman aged 25 to 39 with Graves' hyperthyroidism.

This CDR3 is CASRDTREKLFF. The CDR3 region has the DNA TGTGCCAGCAGGGACACTCGGGAAAAACTGTTTTTT. The genes are TRBV2 and TRBJ1-4, with D possibly matching TRBD1 (5 bases). The CDR3 spans 12 residues. The V end lost 6 bases, the J end lost 8 bases, and 10 bases lay between the germline ends. CDR1 is SNHLY and CDR2 is FYNNEI in the germline V gene. Full variable domain (missing parts from reference TRBV2 and TRBJ1-4): EPEVTQTPSHQVTQMGQEVILRCVPISNHLYFYWYRQILGQKVEFLVSFYNNEISEKSEIFDDQFSVERPDGSNFTLKIRSTKLEDSAMYFCASRDTREKLFFGSGTQLSVL.